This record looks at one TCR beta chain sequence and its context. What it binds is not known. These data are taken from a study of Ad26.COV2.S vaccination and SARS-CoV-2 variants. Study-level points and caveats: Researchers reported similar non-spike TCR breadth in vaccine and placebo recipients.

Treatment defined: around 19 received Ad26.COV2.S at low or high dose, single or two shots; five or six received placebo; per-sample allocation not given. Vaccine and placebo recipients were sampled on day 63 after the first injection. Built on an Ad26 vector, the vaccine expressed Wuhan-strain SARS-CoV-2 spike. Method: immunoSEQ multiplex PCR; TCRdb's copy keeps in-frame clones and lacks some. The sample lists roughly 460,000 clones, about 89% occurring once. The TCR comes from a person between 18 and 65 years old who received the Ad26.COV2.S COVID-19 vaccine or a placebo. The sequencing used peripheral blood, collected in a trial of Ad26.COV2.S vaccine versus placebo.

The CDR3 region has the DNA TGTGCCAGCAGTTACAGGGTTGCAACTAATGAAAAACTGTTTTTT. Protein: CASSYRVATNEKLFF. The chain carries TRBV6-2 or TRBV6-3 and TRBJ1-4; D gene unclear. The germline V and J ends were trimmed by 2 bases and 0 bases, with 7 bases remaining between them. Germline V gene data show CDR1 as MNHEY and CDR2 as SVGEGT. The CDR3 spans 15 residues.